This T cell receptor (beta chain) is from a study of identical twins. TCRdb re-derived calls from the 5' RACE reads in MiXCR, one entry per CDR3 protein. The data show 400,000 to 650,000 distinct CDR3 sequences, less than 25% seen once. Regarding the study as a whole: Partly confounded zero-insertion analyses could result from invariant MAIT and iNKT cells.

The CDR3 is made up of 15 amino acids. CDR1 and CDR2 from the germline V gene are SQVTM and ANQGSEA. The V end lost 3 bases, the J end lost 3 bases, and 16 bases lay between the germline ends. This clonotype was observed a handful of times. What it binds is not known. The sample was also reused in another study, on T cells expressing NK-cell markers. As that report states: These clonotypes, the leaders elsewhere, also led the CD3+CD56-NKG2C+ fraction in a few donors.

The source material was CD4+ T cells sorted from blood. This TCR derives from a woman aged 18-29 years in good health. This chain uses TRBV29-1 with TRBJ2-3; D perhaps matches TRBD2 (7 bases). CDR3 amino acids: CSVEMVGGATDTQYF. The CDR3 DNA sequence: TGCAGCGTTGAGATGGTAGGGGGGGCGACAGATACGCAGTATTTT.